The 20 T cell receptor beta chains reported below all come from one sample, sequenced in a study of cytomegalovirus exposure and HLA in healthy donors. A multiplex PCR was run with 60 Vbeta primers and 13 Jbeta primers. The protocol was immunoSEQ multiplex PCR, while the TCRdb copy is restricted to in-frame clones and leaves out a portion. The sample carries around 140,000 clones, about three quarters recorded once. Sample: PBMCs. These receptors all stem from a man aged 40-49 years in good health and CMV-seronegative.

This sequence joins TRBV6-1 and TRBJ1-5, with 9 bases fitting TRBD1. With 6 bases clipped from V and 3 bases from J, the junction kept 6 bases outside the gene matches. Germline assignment: CDR1 MNHNS and CDR2 SASEGT. This CDR3 region has 15 residues. CDR3 region: CASRLGQGPNQPQHF. The CDR3 DNA follows: TGTGCCAGCAGACTCGGACAGGGGCCCAATCAGCCCCAGCATTTT.

The chain couples TRBV10-2 to TRBJ2-5; TRBD2 matches 10 bases. The CDR3 sequence is 15 residues long. The germline V gene encodes CDR1 WSHSY and CDR2 SAAADI. J was trimmed by 1 base and V by 6 bases; bases with no gene match: 5. CDR3 sequence (DNA): TGCGCCAGCAGGAGCGGGGGGGCCCCCCAAGAGACCCAGTACTTC. It is translated as CASRSGGAPQETQYF.

This clone was counted between two and nine times. The chain employs TRBV7-6 and TRBJ2-5; D perhaps matches TRBD2 (6 bases). The CDR3 has 13 residues. Trimming removed 4 bases from V and 4 bases from J, with 10 bases in between. CDR1 is SGHVS, CDR2 FNYEAQ, per germline. In nucleotides, the CDR3 is TGTGCCAGCAGCTCACTGGGGGGAGAGACCCAGTACTTC. It yields the protein CASSSLGGETQYF.

This sequence joins TRBV30 and TRBJ1-3; 8 nucleotides agree with TRBD1. V trimming: 2 bases; J trimming: 0 bases; junction bases outside the gene matches: 6. Germline assignment: CDR1 GTSNPN and CDR2 SVGIG (reference sequence). The CDR3 contains 16 residues. The CDR3 nucleotides are TGTGCCTGGAGTACAGGGGGAGGAGGCTCTGGAAACACCATATATTTT. Its translation: CAWSTGGGGSGNTIYF.

In the case of this clone: At one end the junction does not follow the germline gene, possibly because of a read error. This rearrangement joins TRBV5-1 to TRBJ1-1; 7 positions agree with TRBD1. Germline CDR1 and CDR2: SGHRS and YFSETQ. The length of the CDR3 is 20 residues. As DNA, the CDR3 is TGCGCCAGCAGCTTGGATGGAGGGGGCGGCTTTCGATCAGTGAACGCTGAAGCTTTCTTT. It yields the protein CASSLDGGGGFRSVNAEAFF.

This clone is a singleton in its sample. The same CDR3 can be traced to other DNA sequences in this sample. The CDR3 loop reads CASSLAGAGELFF. CDR3 nucleotides: TGTGCCAGCAGCTTGGCGGGGGCAGGGGAGCTGTTTTTT. The chain employs TRBV7-2 and TRBJ2-2, with D perhaps matching TRBD2 (7 bases). CDR3 size: 13 residues. Per the germline V gene, CDR1 is SGHTA and CDR2 is FQGNSA. The V gene lost 3 bases and the J gene lost 8 bases, with 10 bases spanning the gap.

The chain couples TRBV7-3 to TRBJ2-2; 9 bases align to TRBD1. This CDR3 has 16 residues. Germline loops: CDR1 SGHTA, CDR2 FQGTGA. The trim removed 4 bases at V and 1 base at J, leaving 4 bases unmatched. CDR3 nucleotides: TGTGCCAGCAGCTCAACAGGGGGCTGGAACACCGGGGAGCTGTTTTTT. Its translation: CASSSTGGWNTGELFF.

The genes are TRBV6-5 and TRBJ2-7; 11 nucleotides line up with TRBD1. Looked up from germline, CDR1 is MNHEY and CDR2 is SVGAGI. V was clipped by 2 bases and J by 2 bases; unmatched bases: 2. The CDR3 totals 15 residues. CDR3 sequence (DNA): TGTGCCAGCAGTTACGGACAGGGGGCACCCTACGAGCAGTACTTC. Translated, it gives CASSYGQGAPYEQYF.

In this sample, this clone turned up a few times. V gene TRBV18 combines with J gene TRBJ2-5; 9 nucleotides match TRBD2. This CDR3 has 16 residues. Germline V gene data show CDR1 as KGHSH and CDR2 as LQKENI. The junction had 3 bases not matched to a gene; V was cut back by 1 base and J by 0 bases. The CDR3 is CASSPQAGGYQETQYF. The CDR3 coding sequence is TGTGCCAGCTCACCACAGGCGGGAGGGTACCAAGAGACCCAGTACTTC.

This clone appeared once. The chain links TRBV18 to TRBJ2-5, with 10 bases lining up with TRBD2. The V gene's germline CDR1 is KGHSH and CDR2 LQKENI. V lost 3 bases to trimming and J lost 1 base; unmatched junction nucleotides: 2. The CDR3 totals 15 residues. CDR3 in DNA: TGTGCCAGCTCACCGACTAGCGGGCCCCAAGAGACCCAGTACTTC. Translation gives CASSPTSGPQETQYF.

The chain links TRBV19 to TRBJ1-2; a weak D match, TRBD1 (6 bases). From germline, CDR1 is LNHDA and CDR2 SQIVND (reference sequence). V was shortened by 2 bases and J by 8 bases, with 18 bases between the two germline ends. The CDR3 runs to 15 residues. In nucleotides, the CDR3 is TGTGCCAGTAGTATAAGTTTAGAGGGGACATTCGGCTACACCTTC. Amino acids: CASSISLEGTFGYTF. Full variable domain (remainder filled in from reference TRBV19 and TRBJ1-2): DGGITQSPKYLFRKEGQNVTLSCEQNLNHDAMYWYRQDPGQGLRLIYYSQIVNDFQKGDIAEGYSVSREKKESFPLTVTSAQKNPTAFYLCASSISLEGTFGYTFGSGTRLTVV.

The chain links TRBV5-1 to TRBJ2-1; D gene ambiguous. The V gene's germline CDR1 is SGHRS and CDR2 YFSETQ. The CDR3 is made up of 13 amino acids. Trimming removed 9 bases at V and 0 bases at J, with 10 bases between. The CDR3 coding sequence is TGCGCCAACAAGGAGAGCTCCTACAATGAGCAGTTCTTC. It yields the protein CANKESSYNEQFF.

The CDR3 reads CASSDAYGGAGNQPQHF. In nucleotides, the CDR3 is TGTGCCAGCAGTGACGCTTATGGGGGGGCCGGCAATCAGCCCCAGCATTTT. The chain recombines TRBV6-1 with TRBJ1-5, with a weak D call TRBD1 (6 bases). V lost 3 bases to trimming and J lost 2 bases, with 17 bases between them. The CDR3 is made up of 17 amino acids. Germline V gives CDR1 MNHNS, CDR2 SASEGT.

The V call is TRBV28, the J call TRBJ1-5; 9 bases align to TRBD1. The CDR3 has 14 amino acids. Unmatched junction bases numbered 3, after V lost 4 bases and J lost 5 bases. Germline V gene sequence: CDR1 MDHEN, CDR2 SYDVKM. This CDR3 reads CASSSRQGDQPQHF. The CDR3, as DNA: TGTGCCAGCAGTTCCCGACAGGGGGATCAGCCCCAGCATTTT.

The rearrangement joins TRBV7-6 to TRBJ2-3, with 13 nucleotides matching TRBD2. CDR1 SGHVS and CDR2 FNYEAQ come from the germline V gene. This CDR3 is 16 amino acids long. The V gene end was trimmed by 5 bases and the J gene end by 2 bases; junction bases not matched to a gene: 4. The CDR3 loop reads CASSPGTSGITDTQYF. DNA for the CDR3: TGTGCCAGCAGCCCCGGGACTAGCGGGATCACAGATACGCAGTATTTT.

The chain carries TRBV28 and TRBJ2-7, with a possible D match to TRBD2 (6 bases). This CDR3 contains 14 residues. Germline assignment: CDR1 MDHEN and CDR2 SYDVKM. V was shortened by 1 base and J by 1 base, with 8 bases between the two germline ends. CDR3 sequence (DNA): TGTGCCAGCAGTTTATCAGGGAGGTCCTACGAGCAGTACTTC. The encoded protein is CASSLSGRSYEQYF.

V and J are TRBV10-3 and TRBJ2-7; 9 nucleotides line up with TRBD1. Losses at the gene ends were 6 bases for V and 2 bases for J; bases not matched to a gene: 5. The CDR3 is 14 amino acids. Germline-derived CDR1 and CDR2 are ENHRY and SYGVKD. CDR3 coding DNA: TGTGCCATCAGCGGACAGGGGCGAACCTACGAGCAGTACTTC. Translating gives CAISGQGRTYEQYF.

This sequence joins TRBV6-5 and TRBJ2-7; 7 bases agree with TRBD1. The CDR3 extends over 14 amino acids. In germline, CDR1 is MNHEY, CDR2 SVGAGI. J gave up 0 bases and V 2 bases, and 1 base lay outside the gene matches. CDR3 residues: CASSYGDSSYEQYF. CDR3 bases: TGTGCCAGCAGTTACGGGGACAGCTCCTACGAGCAGTACTTC.

This clone was seen more than once but under ten times. The V call is TRBV4-1, the J call TRBJ2-1; D not certain. Germline V gene data show CDR1 as MGHRA and CDR2 as YSYEKL. This CDR3 is built from 16 residues. Deletions cut 0 bases from V and 5 bases from J, with 14 bases between. The CDR3 reads CASSQDNSDFNNEQFF. CDR3 in DNA: TGCGCCAGCAGCCAAGATAATTCTGACTTTAACAATGAGCAGTTCTTC.

In this sample, this clone turned up a few times. The chain has TRBV5-1 and TRBJ2-5; 12 bases line up with TRBD2. CDR1 is SGHRS and CDR2 is YFSETQ in the germline V gene. There are 15 residues in the CDR3. V lost 3 bases, J lost 2 bases, and 2 bases stayed unmatched. CDR3 amino acids: CASSWTSGEQETQYF. The CDR3 DNA reads as TGCGCCAGCAGCTGGACTAGCGGGGAACAAGAGACCCAGTACTTC.